This TCR beta chain was profiled in a study of blood T cell repertoires in COVID-19. Study at large: Sites in the United States, Italy and Spain provided acute and convalescent COVID-19 samples. Nucleic acid was either cDNA or gDNA, and it came from T cells, B-cell-depleted T cells, or PBMCs.

The CDR3 covers 11 residues. Germline V gives CDR1 MGHDK, CDR2 SYGVNS. Trimming took off 8 bases at V and 10 bases at J, with 12 bases between the two ends. Libraries were prepared by immunoSEQ multiplex PCR; TCRdb keeps only in-frame clonotypes and omits some of them. The sample has tens of thousands of clones, roughly 86% seen once. Specimen: peripheral blood. The source of this sequence is a man between 70 and 80 years old with acute or convalescent COVID-19. The chain is built from TRBV25-1 and TRBJ1-3; D unclear. In DNA form, the CDR3 reads TGTGCCAGCGGATCCGGGAGGACCATATATTTT. Translation: CASGSGRTIYF.